This entry describes one T cell receptor beta chain. Sequencing was performed with immunoSEQ multiplex PCR; in TCRdb, only in-frame clones are kept and a portion is missing. The sample carries around 60,000 clones, 87% recorded once. The entry originates in a study of OX40 agonist ivuxolimab in advanced cancers. Per germline, CDR1 SGHDT and CDR2 YYEEEE. The CDR3 loop spans 14 amino acids. V was pared by 2 bases and J by 1 base, with 9 bases between. The rearrangement uses TRBV5-6 and TRBJ1-1; D gene unclear. This TCR came from an adult with an advanced solid tumor such as melanoma, head and neck, liver or kidney cancer. Sequences were derived from CD4+ or CD8+ T cells sorted from blood, sampled in a trial of the OX40 agonist ivuxolimab. In DNA, the CDR3 is TGTGCCAGCAGCTTCCCCCCGGGGAACACTGAAGCTTTCTTT. Its translation: CASSFPPGNTEAFF. Full variable domain (rest looked up from reference TRBV5-6 and TRBJ1-1): DAGVTQSPTHLIKTRGQQVTLRCSPKSGHDTVSWYQQALGQGPQFIFQYYEEEERQRGNFPDRFSGHQFPNYSSELNVNALLLGDSALYLCASSFPPGNTEAFFGQGTRLTVV.